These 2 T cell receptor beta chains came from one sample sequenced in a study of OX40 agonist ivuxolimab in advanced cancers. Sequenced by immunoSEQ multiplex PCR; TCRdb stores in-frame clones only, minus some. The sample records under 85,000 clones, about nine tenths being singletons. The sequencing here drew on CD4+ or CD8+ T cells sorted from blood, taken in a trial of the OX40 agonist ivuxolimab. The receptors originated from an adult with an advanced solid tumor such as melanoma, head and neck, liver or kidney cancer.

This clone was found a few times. CDR3 DNA sequence: TGTGCCAGCAGTTTTAAACCCAGGGACGAGCAGTACTTC. Translating it yields CASSFKPRDEQYF. The chain has TRBV25-1 and TRBJ2-7; D perhaps matches TRBD1 (5 bases). Germline CDR1 and CDR2: MGHDK and SYGVNS. The length of the CDR3 is 13 residues. Trimming removed 5 bases from V and 5 bases from J, with 13 bases in between.

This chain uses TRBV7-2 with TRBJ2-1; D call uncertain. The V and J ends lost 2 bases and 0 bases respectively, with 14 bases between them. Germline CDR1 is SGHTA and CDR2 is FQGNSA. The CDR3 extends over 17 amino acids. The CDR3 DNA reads TGTGCCAGCAGCTTAAGTCGTCAGCTCCGCTCCTACAATGAGCAGTTCTTC. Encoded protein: CASSLSRQLRSYNEQFF.